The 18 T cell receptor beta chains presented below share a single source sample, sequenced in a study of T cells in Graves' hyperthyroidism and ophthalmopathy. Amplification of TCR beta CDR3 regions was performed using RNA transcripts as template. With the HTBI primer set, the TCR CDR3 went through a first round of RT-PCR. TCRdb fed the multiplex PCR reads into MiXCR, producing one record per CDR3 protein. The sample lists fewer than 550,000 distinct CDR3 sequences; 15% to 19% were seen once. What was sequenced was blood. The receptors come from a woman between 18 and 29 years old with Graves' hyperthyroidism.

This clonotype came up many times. The CDR3 reads CASSLIGDTQYF. The CDR3 DNA follows: TGTGCCAGCAGCCTCATTGGGGATACGCAGTATTTT. This chain connects TRBV2 to TRBJ2-3; D not certain. In germline, CDR1 is SNHLY, CDR2 FYNNEI. This CDR3 region has 12 residues. The germline V and J ends were trimmed by 6 bases and 6 bases, with 10 bases remaining between them.

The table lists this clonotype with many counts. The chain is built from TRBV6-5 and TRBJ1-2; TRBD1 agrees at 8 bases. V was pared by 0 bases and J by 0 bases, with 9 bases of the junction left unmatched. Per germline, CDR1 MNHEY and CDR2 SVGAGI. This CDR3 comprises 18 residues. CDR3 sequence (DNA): TGTGCCAGCAGTTACTCCCCACAGGGGGGTTTGGCTAACTATGGCTACACCTTC. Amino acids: CASSYSPQGGLANYGYTF.

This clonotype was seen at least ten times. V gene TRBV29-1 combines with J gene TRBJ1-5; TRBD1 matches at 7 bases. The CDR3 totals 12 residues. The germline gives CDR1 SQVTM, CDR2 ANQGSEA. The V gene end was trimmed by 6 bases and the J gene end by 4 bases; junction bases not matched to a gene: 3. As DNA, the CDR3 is TGCAGCGTAAGGGACAGTAATCAGCCCCAGCATTTT. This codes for CSVRDSNQPQHF.

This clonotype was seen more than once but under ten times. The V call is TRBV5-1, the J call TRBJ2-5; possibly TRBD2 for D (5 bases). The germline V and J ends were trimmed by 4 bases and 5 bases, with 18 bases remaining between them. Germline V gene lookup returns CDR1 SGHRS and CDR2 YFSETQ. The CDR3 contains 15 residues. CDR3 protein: CASSQTTGQGETQYF. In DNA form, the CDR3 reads TGCGCCAGCAGCCAGACTACCGGCCAAGGGGAGACCCAGTACTTC. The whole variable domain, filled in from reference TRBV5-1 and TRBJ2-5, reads KAGVTQTPRYLIKTRGQQVTLSCSPISGHRSVSWYQQTPGQGLQFLFEYFSETQRNKGNFPGRFSGRQFSNSRSEMNVSTLELGDSALYLCASSQTTGQGETQYFGPGTRLLVL.

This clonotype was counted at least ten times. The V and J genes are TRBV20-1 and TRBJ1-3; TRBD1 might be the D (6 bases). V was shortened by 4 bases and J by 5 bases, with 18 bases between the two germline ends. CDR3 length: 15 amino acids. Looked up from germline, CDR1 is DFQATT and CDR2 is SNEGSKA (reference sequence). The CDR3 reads CSATDDRGLRNTIYF. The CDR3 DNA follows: TGCAGTGCTACTGACGATCGGGGGCTCAGAAACACCATATATTTT.

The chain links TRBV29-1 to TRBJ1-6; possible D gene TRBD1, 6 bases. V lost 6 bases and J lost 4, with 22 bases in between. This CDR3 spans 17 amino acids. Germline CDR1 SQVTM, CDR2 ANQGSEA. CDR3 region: CSVGIYGGSRYNSPLHF. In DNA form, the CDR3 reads TGCAGCGTCGGAATATATGGGGGCTCGAGATATAATTCACCCCTCCACTTT. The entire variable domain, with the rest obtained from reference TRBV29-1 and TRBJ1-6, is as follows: SAVISQKPSRDICQRGTSLTIQCQVDSQVTMMFWYRQQPGQSLTLIATANQGSEATYESGFVIDKFPISRPNLTFSTLTVSNMSPEDSSIYLCSVGIYGGSRYNSPLHFGNGTRLTVT.

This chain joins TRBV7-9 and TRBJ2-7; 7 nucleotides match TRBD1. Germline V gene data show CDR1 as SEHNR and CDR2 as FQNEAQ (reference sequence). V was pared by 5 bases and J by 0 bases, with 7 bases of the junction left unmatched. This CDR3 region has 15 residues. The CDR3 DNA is TGTGCCAGCAGCCCCCGGACAGGCACCTCCTACGAGCAGTACTTC. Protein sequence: CASSPRTGTSYEQYF.

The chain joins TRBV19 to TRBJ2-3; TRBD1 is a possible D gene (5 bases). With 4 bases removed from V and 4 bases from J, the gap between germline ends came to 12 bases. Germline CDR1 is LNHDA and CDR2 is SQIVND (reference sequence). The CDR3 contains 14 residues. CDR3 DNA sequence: TGTGCCAGTAGTACGTCAGGGATCCCAGATACGCAGTATTTT. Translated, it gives CASSTSGIPDTQYF.

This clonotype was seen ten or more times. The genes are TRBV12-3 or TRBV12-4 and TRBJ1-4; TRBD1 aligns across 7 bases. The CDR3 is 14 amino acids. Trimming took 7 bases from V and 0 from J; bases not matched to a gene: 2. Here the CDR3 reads CASTQGATNEKLFF. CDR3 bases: TGTGCCAGCACCCAGGGGGCAACTAATGAAAAACTGTTTTTT.

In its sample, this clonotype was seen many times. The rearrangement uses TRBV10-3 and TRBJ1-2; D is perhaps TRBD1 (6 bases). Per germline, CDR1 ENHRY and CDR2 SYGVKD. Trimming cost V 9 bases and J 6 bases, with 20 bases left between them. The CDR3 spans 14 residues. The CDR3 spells CAISHLQGGDGYTF. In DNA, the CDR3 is TGTGCCATTTCTCACCTACAGGGAGGTGATGGCTACACCTTC.

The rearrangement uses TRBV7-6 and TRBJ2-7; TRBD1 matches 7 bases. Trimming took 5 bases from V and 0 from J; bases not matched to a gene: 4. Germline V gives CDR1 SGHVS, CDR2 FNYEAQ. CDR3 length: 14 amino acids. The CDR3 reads CASSHRQGSYEQYF. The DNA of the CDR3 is TGTGCCAGCAGCCACCGACAGGGCTCCTACGAGCAGTACTTC.

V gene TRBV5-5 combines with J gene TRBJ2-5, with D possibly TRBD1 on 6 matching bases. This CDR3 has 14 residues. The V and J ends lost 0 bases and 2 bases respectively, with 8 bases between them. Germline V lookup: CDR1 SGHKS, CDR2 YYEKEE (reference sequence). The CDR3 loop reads CASSLEGQQETQYF. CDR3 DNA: TGTGCCAGCAGCTTGGAGGGACAACAAGAGACCCAGTACTTC.

The CDR3 nucleotides read TGCGCCAGCAGCCCAGGAACTGCGACATGGAACACCTTC. Translation gives CASSPGTATWNTF. The V gene is TRBV5-1, the J gene TRBJ1-2, with D hard to call. Germline V gives CDR1 SGHRS, CDR2 YFSETQ. The CDR3 length is 13 residues. V lost 4 bases, J lost 12 bases, and 19 bases lay in between. The complete variable domain, with remaining parts taken from reference TRBV5-1 and TRBJ1-2, reads KAGVTQTPRYLIKTRGQQVTLSCSPISGHRSVSWYQQTPGQGLQFLFEYFSETQRNKGNFPGRFSGRQFSNSRSEMNVSTLELGDSALYLCASSPGTATWNTFGSGTRLTVV.

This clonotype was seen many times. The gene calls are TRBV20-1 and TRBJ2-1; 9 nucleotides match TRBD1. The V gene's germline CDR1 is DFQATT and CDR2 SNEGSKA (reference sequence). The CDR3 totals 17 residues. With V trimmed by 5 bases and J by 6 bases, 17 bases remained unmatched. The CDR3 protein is CSAFYPKRDRALNEQFF. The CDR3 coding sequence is TGCAGTGCTTTCTATCCTAAACGGGACAGGGCCCTCAATGAGCAGTTCTTC.

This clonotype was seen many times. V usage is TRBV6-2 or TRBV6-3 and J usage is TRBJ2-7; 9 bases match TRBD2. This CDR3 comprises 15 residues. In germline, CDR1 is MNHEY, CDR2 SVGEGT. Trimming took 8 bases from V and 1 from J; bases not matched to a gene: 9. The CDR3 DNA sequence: TGTGCCAGCCACGGGCTAGCGGGGAATTCCTACGAGCAGTACTTC. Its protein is CASHGLAGNSYEQYF.

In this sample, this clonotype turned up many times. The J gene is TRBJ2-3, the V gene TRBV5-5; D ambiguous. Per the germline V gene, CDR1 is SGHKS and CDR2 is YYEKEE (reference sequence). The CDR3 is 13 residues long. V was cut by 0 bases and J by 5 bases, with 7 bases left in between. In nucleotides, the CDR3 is TGTGCCAGCAGCTTGGAGTGGGGAGATACGCAGTATTTT. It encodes CASSLEWGDTQYF.

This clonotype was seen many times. Written as DNA, the CDR3 is TGTGCCAGCAGCTATACAACGCAACAGGTGAACACTGAAGCTTTCTTT. This codes for CASSYTTQQVNTEAFF. V is TRBV6-1 and J is TRBJ1-1, with D maybe TRBD1 (5 bases). The V end lost 6 bases, the J end lost 0 bases, and 17 bases lay between the germline ends. This CDR3 contains 16 residues. Germline V lookup: CDR1 MNHNS, CDR2 SASEGT.

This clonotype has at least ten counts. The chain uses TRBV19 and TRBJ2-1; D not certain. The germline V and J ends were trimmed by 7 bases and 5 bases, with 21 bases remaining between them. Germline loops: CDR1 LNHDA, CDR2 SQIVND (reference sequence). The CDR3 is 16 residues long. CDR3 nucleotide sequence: TGTGCCAGTATCAGGTCAGTCAATAACTTCGACAATGAGCAGTTCTTC. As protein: CASIRSVNNFDNEQFF.